This T cell receptor beta chain was sequenced in a study of cytomegalovirus exposure and HLA in healthy donors. The CDR3 covers 15 residues. PCR amplification relied on 60 Vbeta primers (plus 13 Jbeta primers). TCRdb's copy holds only in-frame clones and misses some; the assay was immunoSEQ multiplex PCR. In the table there are around 110,000 clones, about 76% of which are singletons. This chain uses TRBV12-1 with TRBJ2-7; the D segment call TRBD1 is taken from the table without a DNA check. TRBV12-1 is a recognized pseudogene. The sequenced sample was PBMCs. This TCR came from a woman aged 25 to 39 in good health and CMV-seronegative. The CDR3 loop reads CASSFASQGNYEQYF. The CDR3 DNA is TGTGCCAGCAGCTTTGCGAGTCAGGGAAACTACGAGCAGTACTTC.